This T cell receptor (beta chain) was sequenced for a study of blood T cell repertoires in COVID-19. This CDR3 is built from 16 residues. The ends were cut back, 0 bases at V and 3 bases at J, with 12 bases in the middle. Germline lookup yields CDR1 MNHEY and CDR2 SMNVEV (reference sequence). The method was immunoSEQ multiplex PCR; TCRdb's version includes in-frame clones alone and lacks a portion of them. Here the sample spans under 200,000 clones, roughly 82% being singletons. V and J are TRBV27 and TRBJ1-5; D call uncertain. The sample taken for sequencing was peripheral blood. The source of this sequence is a woman between 25 and 40 years old with acute or convalescent COVID-19. The CDR3 coding sequence is TGTGCCAGCAGTTTATCGCCCCGCCGGGACAATCAGCCCCAGCATTTT. Translated: CASSLSPRRDNQPQHF.